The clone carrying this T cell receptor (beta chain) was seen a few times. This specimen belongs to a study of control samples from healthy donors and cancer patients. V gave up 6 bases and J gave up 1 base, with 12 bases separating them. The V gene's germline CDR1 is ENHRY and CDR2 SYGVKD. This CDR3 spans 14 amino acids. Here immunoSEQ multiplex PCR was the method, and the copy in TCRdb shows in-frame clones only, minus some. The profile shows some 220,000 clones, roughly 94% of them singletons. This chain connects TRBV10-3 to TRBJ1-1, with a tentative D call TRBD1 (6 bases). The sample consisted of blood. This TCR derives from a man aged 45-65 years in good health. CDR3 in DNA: TGTGCCATCAGCTTCCGGGGGCCGAACACTGAAGCTTTCTTT. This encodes CAISFRGPNTEAFF.